This TCR beta chain was sequenced for a study of OX40 agonist ivuxolimab in advanced cancers. Study context: Two patients with cutaneous melanoma and one with hepatocellular carcinoma, three in total, showed partial responses. Study observations and caveats: Relative to CD4+, CD8+ T cells held more expanded clones on average. The investigators did not determine what antigen specificity the expanded peripheral T cells had.

Germline V gene data show CDR1 as SGDLS and CDR2 as YYNGEE. The CDR3 sequence is 16 residues long. V was shortened by 4 bases and J by 0 bases, with 17 bases between the two germline ends. TCRdb's table, derived via immunoSEQ multiplex PCR, lists solely in-frame clones and lacks some. There are about 86,000 clones in the sample; about 90% occur only once, and more than 8.5% lies in the top ten. Remarks on this clone: Its antigen is not known.

This chain links TRBV9 with TRBJ2-7; D unclear. The sequence came from an adult with an advanced solid tumor such as melanoma, head and neck, liver or kidney cancer. This specimen consisted of CD4+ or CD8+ T cells sorted from blood, obtained in a trial of the OX40 agonist ivuxolimab. This CDR3 is CASSLSSEALSYEQYF. In nucleotides, the CDR3 is TGTGCCAGCAGCCTAAGCTCCGAGGCCCTCTCCTACGAGCAGTACTTC. The variable domain in full, with the rest retrieved from reference TRBV9 and TRBJ2-7, is DSGVTQTPKHLITATGQRVTLRCSPRSGDLSVYWYQQSLDQGLQFLIQYYNGEERAKGNILERFSAQQFPDLHSELNLSSLELGDSALYFCASSLSSEALSYEQYFGPGTRLTVT.